This T cell receptor (beta chain) was identified during a study of T cell responses to AZD1222 COVID-19 vaccine. Turning to the study itself: Investigators merged groups given second doses at roughly 4 or roughly 12 weeks.

Notes on the study in general: It should be noted that donors were predominantly white British and more often female, and clonal diversity was possibly underestimated. The peak T cell response came first, and repertoires were sampled only after it.

The ends lost 5 bases at V and 11 bases at J; junction bases unmatched: 10. The CDR3 is made up of 14 amino acids. Germline V gives CDR1 LNHDA, CDR2 SQIVND (reference sequence). This clone was recorded many times. Antigen unknown. Using immunoSEQ multiplex PCR, the repertoire was profiled, and TCRdb retains in-frame clones only, with some absent. This table has around 120,000 clones, approximately 90% appearing once. Sequences were derived from peripheral blood, sampled on day 0 of AZD1222 vaccination. This chain links TRBV19 with TRBJ2-3; 10 nucleotides line up with TRBD2. This sequence was found in an adult in good health. The CDR3 sequence: CASSAGSSGSMQYF. CDR3 nucleotide sequence: TGTGCCAGTAGTGCGGGATCTAGCGGGAGTATGCAGTATTTT.